This T cell receptor (beta chain) derives from a study of Tregs in tolerant kidney transplant recipients. About the study: Mixed chimerism was transient after nonmyeloablative marrow transplants from related graft donors.

Clones were read by immunoSEQ multiplex PCR, and TCRdb kept only the in-frame ones, dropping some. The profile shows some 70,000 clones, approximately 91% of them singletons. V shed 6 bases, J shed 3 bases, and the junction held 5 bases outside the gene matches. Germline V lookup: CDR1 MNHEY, CDR2 SVGAGI. The CDR3 runs to 14 residues. Thawed PBMCs were FACS-sorted into unstimulated CD4+CD25+CD127- regulatory T cells, CD4+CD25- non-regulatory cells, CD4 and CD8 cells. The material was CD4+ T cells from blood, obtained before the transplant. This receptor was obtained from a human donor who received a combined kidney and bone marrow transplant. This chain connects TRBV6-5 to TRBJ2-7, with 10 bases matching TRBD1. The CDR3 loop reads CASRLGTGDYEQYF. The CDR3 region has the DNA TGTGCCAGCAGGCTCGGGACAGGGGACTACGAGCAGTACTTC.